This TCR beta chain originates from a study of T cells in Graves' hyperthyroidism and ophthalmopathy. For this clonotype: Its target is unknown.

Findings and limits, study-wide: Blood also carried most thyroid clonotypes expanded above 0.001. Stable hyperthyroidism and ophthalmopathy were separated using 13 V-J signatures.

TCR beta CDR3 region amplification was performed from RNA transcripts. An initial round of RT-PCR targeting the TCR CDR3 relied on the HTBI primer set. TCRdb fed the multiplex PCR reads into MiXCR, producing one record per CDR3 protein. Found here are about 480,000 distinct CDR3 sequences, 14% of them singletons; the top ten hold under 20%. Orbital computed tomography, thyroid ultrasound, serum thyroxine and TRAb, and clinical symptoms together informed the diagnoses. The authors obtained PBMCs from roughly 9.7 ml of fresh peripheral blood. The CDR3 runs 14 residues. The V end was cut by 7 bases, the J end by 0 bases, with 10 bases between. Germline CDR1 is MNHEY and CDR2 is SMNVEV (reference sequence).

The clonotype originates from a woman in her late teens or twenties with Graves' hyperthyroidism. Sequencing was done on a sample of blood. The chain uses TRBV27 and TRBJ2-1, with a possible D match to TRBD2 (5 bases). The CDR3 is CASKSGLSYNEQFF. As DNA, the CDR3 is TGTGCCAGCAAAAGCGGCCTCTCCTACAATGAGCAGTTCTTC.